This T cell receptor (beta chain) was profiled in a study of spatial heterogeneity in lung cancer. Time point indicated: sample taken at primary tumor resection. Sequencing was performed on whole RNA extracted from tumor and nontumor lung tissue, or from frozen PBMC, and the material was left unsorted. MiXCR was run by TCRdb on the 5' RACE reads, yielding one entry per CDR3 protein. The data contain under 100,000 distinct CDR3 sequences, approximately 8.2% of them singletons. Per the germline V gene, CDR1 is DFQATT and CDR2 is SNEGSKA (reference sequence). The CDR3 is 12 residues long. V shed 5 bases, J shed 3 bases, and the junction held 2 bases outside the gene matches.

The sample was PBMCs, taken at surgery. The sequence came from a male donor with early-stage non-small cell lung cancer. The gene calls are TRBV20-1 and TRBJ2-5; 8 bases are shared with TRBD2. CDR3 bases: TGCAGTGCTGGAGCGGGAGAAGAGACCCAGTACTTC. Translation: CSAGAGEETQYF.